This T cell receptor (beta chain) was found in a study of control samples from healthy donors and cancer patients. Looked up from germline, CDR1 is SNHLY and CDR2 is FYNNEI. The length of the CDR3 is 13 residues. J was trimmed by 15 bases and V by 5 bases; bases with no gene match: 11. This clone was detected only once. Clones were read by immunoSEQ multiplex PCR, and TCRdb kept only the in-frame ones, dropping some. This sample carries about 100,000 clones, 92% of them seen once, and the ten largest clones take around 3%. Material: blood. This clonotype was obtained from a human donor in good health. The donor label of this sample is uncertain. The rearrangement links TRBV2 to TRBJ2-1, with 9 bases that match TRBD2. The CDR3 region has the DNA TGTGCCAGCAGTCCTAGCGGGGTCGAGTTATGGTTCTTC. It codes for CASSPSGVELWFF.